This entry describes one T cell receptor beta chain. TCRdb keeps only in-frame clones here, not all; method: immunoSEQ multiplex PCR. The data contain some 130,000 clones, about 94% of them singletons. Germline assignment: CDR1 LGHDT and CDR2 YNNKEL (reference sequence). V was cut by 5 bases and J by 3 bases, with 3 bases left in between. The length of the CDR3 is 11 residues. This specimen comes from a study of T cell responses to AZD1222 COVID-19 vaccine. The chain recombines TRBV3-1 (or the pseudogene TRBV3-2) with TRBJ2-3; no clear D. The clonotype comes from an adult in good health. Sequencing used peripheral blood, obtained on day 0 of AZD1222 vaccination. CDR3 loop: CASSDTDTQYF. The CDR3 DNA is TGTGCCAGCAGCGATACAGATACGCAGTATTTT.